This T cell receptor beta chain was found in a study of cytomegalovirus exposure and HLA in healthy donors. Overall study results and limits: The classifier reportedly diagnosed cytomegalovirus status with high sensitivity and specificity. In vitro data verified three CMV-associated chains as specific for CMV antigens.

In this sample, this clone turned up a few times. Its antigen is still unknown. The CDR3 covers 13 residues. Trimming removed 5 bases at V and 4 bases at J, with 11 bases between. From germline, CDR1 is SEHNR and CDR2 FQNEAQ (reference sequence). Produced via immunoSEQ multiplex PCR; TCRdb's table is partial and in-frame only. The sample comprises 200,000 to 250,000 clones, 80% to 90% of which are singletons, and roughly 2% rests with the top ten. The TCR comes from a woman in her late teens or twenties in good health and CMV-seropositive. The chain joins TRBV7-9 to TRBJ1-2; possibly TRBD1 for D (6 bases). Sequences were obtained from PBMCs. The chain's CDR3 is CASSLTGIYGYTF. DNA for the CDR3: TGTGCCAGCAGCCTCACAGGGATCTATGGCTACACCTTC.